Below, 17 T cell receptor beta chains from the same sample are listed, as sequenced in a study of T-cell reconstitution after alpha-beta-depleted transplantation in children (dated by TCRdb to about 2016). Library construction relied on PCR. The listed sequencing device is Illumina HiSeq 2500. Molecular barcoding was employed in the preparation of TCR libraries, with unique molecular identifiers being used to normalize TCRbeta repertoire quantification. TCRdb cleaned the public reads at Q25 with fastp, built clones with MiXCR and kept in-frame beta chains. Entries are consolidated by CDR3 protein sequence, retaining the most common genes and DNA. The sample data list about 500,000 distinct CDR3 sequences, and roughly 10% of these were observed just once. The ten largest clones capture 14% of the sample. The treatment or condition label for this specimen denotes: allogeneic hematopoietic cell transplantation with graft depleted of TCRalphabeta T cells and CD19 B cells.

This specimen consisted of PBMCs, mostly from graft donor cells, obtained 180 days after TCRalphabeta/CD19-depleted stem cell transplant. These receptors were collected from a female patient aged 2-15 years who had a stem cell transplant for aplastic anemia, so the T cells may come from the graft donor.

V and J are TRBV3-1 and TRBJ2-7, with D hard to call. In germline, CDR1 is LGHDT, CDR2 YNNKEL (reference sequence). The CDR3 totals 14 residues. The V end was cut by 6 bases, the J end by 0 bases, with 12 bases between. CDR3 coding DNA: TGTGCCAGCAGTTATCTCCCCGACTCCTACGAGCAGTACGTC. Amino acid sequence: CASSYLPDSYEQYV.

The sample holds a few counts of this clonotype. The chain uses TRBV12-3 or TRBV12-4 and TRBJ2-1; the D gene is possibly TRBD1 (5 bases). With 6 bases removed from V and 0 bases from J, the gap between germline ends came to 15 bases. The CDR3 is 16 amino acids. The CDR3: CASSRRALSSYNEQFF. The CDR3 coding sequence is TGTGCCAGCAGCCGCAGGGCCCTGAGCTCCTACAATGAGCAGTTCTTC.

In this sample, this clonotype turned up a few times. The genes are TRBV11-3 and TRBJ1-1; the D is unclear. Per the germline V gene, CDR1 is SGHNT and CDR2 is YENEEA. The CDR3 extends over 14 amino acids. Trimming cost V 2 bases and J 5 bases, with 12 bases left between them. The CDR3 nucleotides are TGTGCCAGCAGCTTAACCCTGCAGAGGACTGAAGCTTTCTTT. Protein sequence: CASSLTLQRTEAFF. The variable domain in full, completed from reference TRBV11-3 and TRBJ1-1, reads EAGVVQSPRYKIIEKKQPVAFWCNPISGHNTLYWYLQNLGQGPELLIRYENEEAVDDSQLPKDRFSAERLKGVDSTLKIQPAELGDSAVYLCASSLTLQRTEAFFGQGTRLTVV.

The rearrangement links TRBV21-1 to TRBJ2-1. TRBV21-1 is a documented pseudogene. This CDR3 spans 17 amino acids. The CDR3 nucleotides read TGTGCCAGCAGCAAAGTATGTAACAGGGGGTCGTACAATGAGCAGTTCTTC. It translates to CASSKVCNRGSYNEQFF.

This clonotype appeared many times. This sequence joins TRBV20-1 and TRBJ1-3; D perhaps matches TRBD1 (5 bases). V lost 0 bases and J 2 bases, leaving 5 bases between the germline ends. Germline lookup yields CDR1 DFQATT and CDR2 SNEGSKA (reference sequence). This CDR3 comprises 13 residues. The CDR3 DNA reads as TGCAGTGCTAGAGAGGGGGCTGGAAACACCATATATTTT. It encodes CSAREGAGNTIYF.

This chain joins TRBV4-3 and TRBJ1-2; 10 bases align to TRBD1. The CDR3 is 19 amino acids. The trim removed 0 bases at V and 6 bases at J, leaving 16 bases unmatched. Germline V lookup: CDR1 LGHNA, CDR2 YSLEER. The CDR3 spells CASSQDPGTGVRLGNGYTF. The CDR3 DNA reads TGCGCCAGCAGCCAAGATCCCGGGACAGGGGTTAGGTTGGGGAATGGCTACACCTTC.

This clonotype occurred a few times. This chain connects TRBV7-9 to TRBJ1-1; D may be TRBD1 (5 bases). This CDR3 has 14 residues. V gave up 2 bases and J gave up 3 bases, with 10 bases separating them. Germline CDR1 and CDR2: SEHNR and FQNEAQ (reference sequence). This chain's CDR3 is CASSLQGQDTEAFF. The CDR3 DNA is TGTGCCAGCAGCTTACAGGGTCAGGACACTGAAGCTTTCTTT.

V gene TRBV27 combines with J gene TRBJ2-1, with 11 bases identical to TRBD2. The germline CDR1 and CDR2 sequences are MNHEY and SMNVEV (reference sequence). The CDR3 has 14 amino acids. The ends lost 5 bases at V and 7 bases at J; junction bases unmatched: 4. The CDR3 DNA sequence: TGTGCCAGCAGTGCGGGACTAGCGGCTAATGAGCAGTTCTTC. It specifies CASSAGLAANEQFF.

The chain recombines TRBV3-1 with TRBJ2-3; 8 positions agree with TRBD2. The ends lost 1 base at V and 2 bases at J; junction bases unmatched: 5. CDR3 length: 16 amino acids. In germline, CDR1 is LGHDT, CDR2 YNNKEL (reference sequence). Here the CDR3 reads CASSQGLAGNTDTQYF. In DNA, the CDR3 is TGTGCCAGCAGCCAAGGTCTAGCGGGCAACACAGATACGCAGTATTTT.

The chain is built from TRBV5-6 and TRBJ2-7; D unclear. V was pared by 1 base and J by 9 bases, with 11 bases between. The germline V gene has CDR1 SGHDT and CDR2 YYEEEE. This CDR3 is built from 12 residues. The chain's CDR3 is CASSLPVGGQYF. For the CDR3, the DNA is TGTGCCAGCAGCTTGCCGGTCGGCGGGCAGTACTTC.

This clonotype was detected a few times. This chain uses TRBV3-1 with TRBJ2-2, with TRBD2 as a possible D gene (5 bases). Germline V gene lookup returns CDR1 LGHDT and CDR2 YNNKEL (reference sequence). The CDR3 is 14 residues long. Trimming removed 3 bases from V and 5 bases from J, with 10 bases in between. The CDR3 coding sequence is TGTGCCAGCAGCCAGTCTACTAGTACCGGGGAGCTGTTTTTT. It encodes CASSQSTSTGELFF.

The rearrangement links TRBV11-3 to TRBJ2-7, with 14 nucleotides matching TRBD2. Germline CDR1 reads SGHNT; CDR2 reads YENEEA. V was pared by 5 bases and J by 7 bases, with 10 bases of the junction left unmatched. CDR3 length equals 16 residues. This CDR3 is CASSASGTSGSKEQYV. The CDR3, as DNA: TGTGCCAGCAGCGCCAGTGGGACTAGCGGGAGTAAGGAGCAGTACGTC.

This clonotype showed up many times. The CDR3: CASSTTSGTYNEQFF. The DNA for the CDR3 is TGCGCCAGCAGCACGACTAGCGGGACCTACAATGAGCAGTTCTTC. The chain couples TRBV5-1 to TRBJ2-1; 11 bases fit TRBD2. The CDR3 totals 15 residues. After removal of 4 bases from V and 2 bases from J, the junction contained 2 bases not matched to a gene. CDR1 and CDR2 (germline): SGHRS, YFSETQ.

This clonotype was observed a single time. The chain uses TRBV7-9 and TRBJ2-2; TRBD1 agrees at 10 bases. V shed 8 bases and J 6 bases; nucleotides not matched to a gene: 6. The CDR3 length is 14 residues. The germline V gene has CDR1 SEHNR and CDR2 FQNEAQ (reference sequence). The CDR3 protein is CASPWGQGSGELFF. CDR3 DNA sequence: TGTGCCAGCCCTTGGGGACAGGGGTCCGGGGAGCTGTTTTTT.

The rearrangement links TRBV18 to TRBJ2-1, with 11 bases matching TRBD2. The V and J ends lost 0 bases and 9 bases, in that order; junction bases with no gene match: 10. Germline V gene sequence: CDR1 KGHSH, CDR2 LQKENI. The CDR3 totals 17 residues. The CDR3 loop reads CASSPPERLAGRGEQFF. CDR3 bases: TGTGCCAGCTCACCACCGGAGCGACTAGCGGGAAGGGGTGAGCAGTTCTTC.

V gene TRBV18 combines with J gene TRBJ2-6; no clear D. The germline gives CDR1 KGHSH, CDR2 LQKENI. There are 18 residues in the CDR3. The ends were cut back, 0 bases at V and 2 bases at J, with 14 bases in the middle. CDR3 amino acids: CASSPPPDWNPGANVLTF. The CDR3 nucleotides are TGTGCCAGCTCACCACCCCCGGATTGGAACCCTGGGGCCAACGTCCTGACTTTC.

The CDR3 DNA follows: TGCAGTGCGGGCAGGAGCTCCCCGAACACCGGGGAGCTGTTTTTT. It codes for CSAGRSSPNTGELFF. The chain links TRBV20-1 to TRBJ2-2; unclear D gene. Germline V gives CDR1 DFQATT, CDR2 SNEGSKA (reference sequence). V was cut by 6 bases and J by 0 bases, with 14 bases left in between. CDR3 length equals 15 residues.